The rows below give T cell receptor beta chains drawn from one sample of a study of cytomegalovirus exposure and HLA in healthy donors. Using immunoSEQ multiplex PCR, the repertoire was profiled, and TCRdb retains in-frame clones only, with some absent. The sample has 81,000 or so clones, approximately 75% seen once. The sample comprised PBMCs. The receptors were gathered from a man aged 55 to 70 in good health and CMV-seronegative. The CDR3 runs from the conserved cysteine through the conserved F or W. The D gene is left open where the match is weak. For some rows the clone size is stated as once, few or many, or as a class when expanded; others skip it.

v_call: TRBV19
clone_size: few
j_call: TRBJ2-1
d_call: -
cdr3_nt: TGTGCCAGTAGTATAGACTTGCAGGGCAATGAGCAGTTCTTC
cdr3_aa: CASSIDLQGNEQFF

v_call: TRBV6-4
clone_size: -
j_call: TRBJ2-3
d_call: -
cdr3_nt: TGTGCCAGCAGTGCCCGGAGTTCGCAGGATACGCAGTATTTT
cdr3_aa: CASSARSSQDTQYF

v_call: TRBV2
clone_size: few
j_call: TRBJ1-1
d_call: -
cdr3_nt: TGTGCCAGCGGGACTGAGGCGAACACTGAAGCTTTCTTT
cdr3_aa: CASGTEANTEAFF

v_call: TRBV5-4
clone_size: -
j_call: TRBJ1-3
d_call: -
cdr3_nt: TGTGCCAGCAGCTTGCGCGGGGGGGCTGGAAACACCATATATTTT
cdr3_aa: CASSLRGGAGNTIYF

v_call: TRBV29-1
clone_size: few
j_call: TRBJ1-1
d_call: -
cdr3_nt: TGCAGCGTCCGCAGGGGAAACACTGAAGCTTTCTTT
cdr3_aa: CSVRRGNTEAFF

v_call: TRBV19
clone_size: -
j_call: TRBJ2-3
d_call: -
cdr3_nt: TGTGCCAGTAGTATAGTGGAGACTAGTGCGACAGATACGCAGTATTTT
cdr3_aa: CASSIVETSATDTQYF

v_call: TRBV6-6
clone_size: -
j_call: TRBJ2-1
d_call: TRBD1
cdr3_nt: TGTGCCAGCAGCCCCGGGACAGCCTACAATGAGCAGTTCTTC
cdr3_aa: CASSPGTAYNEQFF

v_call: TRBV7-8
clone_size: -
j_call: TRBJ2-7
d_call: TRBD1
cdr3_nt: TGTGCCAGCGCCTTAGGGACAGGGTTCTACGAGCAGTACTTC
cdr3_aa: CASALGTGFYEQYF

v_call: TRBV19
clone_size: -
j_call: TRBJ1-2
d_call: -
cdr3_nt: TGTGCCAGTAGTCCCCCCGGGGGGTGGGGTGGCTACACCTTC
cdr3_aa: CASSPPGGWGGYTF

v_call: TRBV18
clone_size: once
j_call: TRBJ2-7
d_call: TRBD2
cdr3_nt: TGTGCCAGCTCACCACCGTTCCCGGGGGGTGAGCAGTACTTC
cdr3_aa: CASSPPFPGGEQYF

v_call: TRBV19
clone_size: -
j_call: TRBJ1-5
d_call: -
cdr3_nt: TGTGCCAGTAACTCCCGTGGGGCGGCCCAGCATTTT
cdr3_aa: CASNSRGAAQHF

v_call: TRBV7-8
clone_size: -
j_call: TRBJ2-7
d_call: -
cdr3_nt: TGTGCCAGCAGCTTAGGAGGACAGCGCTCCTACGAGCAGTACTTC
cdr3_aa: CASSLGGQRSYEQYF

v_call: TRBV19
clone_size: -
j_call: TRBJ2-7
d_call: -
cdr3_nt: TGTGCCAGTAGTATATCGTTTGGGCAGAACTACGAGCAGTACTTC
cdr3_aa: CASSISFGQNYEQYF